In its sample, the clone carrying this TCR beta chain was seen many times. These data come from a study of metastatic and nonmetastatic thyroid tumors. Looked up from germline, CDR1 is SGHAT and CDR2 is FQNNGV. This CDR3 contains 14 residues. The ends were cut back, 10 bases at V and 10 bases at J, with 22 bases in the middle. Patients had received no treatment of any kind before thyroid surgery. TCRdb reassembled clones from the PCR reads with MiXCR. Of tens of thousands of clones in the sample, less than 30% are singletons; the top ten hold more than 12%. What was sequenced was blood. The receptor's source is a female donor with papillary thyroid cancer or a benign thyroid nodule (not recorded which). Some clones in this sample may be carry-over from other donors' samples. The V gene is TRBV11-2, the J gene TRBJ2-2, with TRBD2 as a possible D gene (6 bases). The CDR3 nucleotides are TGTGCCACCCGCCTTGGGGGGTTTACCTCGGAGCTGTTTTTT. This translates into CATRLGGFTSELFF.